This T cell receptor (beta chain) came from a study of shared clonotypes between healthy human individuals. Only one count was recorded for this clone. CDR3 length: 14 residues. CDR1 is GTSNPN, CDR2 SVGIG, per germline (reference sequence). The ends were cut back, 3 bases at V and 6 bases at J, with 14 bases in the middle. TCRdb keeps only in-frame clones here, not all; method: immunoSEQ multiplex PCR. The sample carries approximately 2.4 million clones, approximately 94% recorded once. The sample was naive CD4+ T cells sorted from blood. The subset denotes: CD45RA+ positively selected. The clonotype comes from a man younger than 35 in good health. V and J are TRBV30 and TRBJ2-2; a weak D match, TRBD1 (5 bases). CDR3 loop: CAWSRRTGSGELFF. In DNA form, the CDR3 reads TGTGCCTGGAGCAGAAGAACAGGTTCCGGGGAGCTGTTTTTT.